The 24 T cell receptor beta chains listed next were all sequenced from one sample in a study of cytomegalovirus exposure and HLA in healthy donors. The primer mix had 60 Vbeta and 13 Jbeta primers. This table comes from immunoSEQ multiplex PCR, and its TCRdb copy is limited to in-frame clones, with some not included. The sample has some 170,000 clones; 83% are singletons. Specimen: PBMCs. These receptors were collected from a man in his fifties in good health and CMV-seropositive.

The CDR3 nucleotides are TGTGCCAGCAGCTTAGCGCGGGAGTCGTTGGCAGATACGCAGTATTTT. This sequence encodes CASSLARESLADTQYF. The chain recombines TRBV7-9 with TRBJ2-3; 7 bases fit TRBD2. The CDR3 has 16 residues. The germline V gene encodes CDR1 SEHNR and CDR2 FQNEAQ (reference sequence). Trimming at V came to 0 bases and at J to 4 bases, leaving 7 bases not matched to a gene.

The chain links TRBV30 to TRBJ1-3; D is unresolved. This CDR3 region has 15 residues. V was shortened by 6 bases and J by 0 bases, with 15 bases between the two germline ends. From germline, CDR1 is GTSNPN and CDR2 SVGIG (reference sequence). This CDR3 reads CACNRGQYSGNTIYF. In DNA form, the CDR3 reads TGTGCCTGTAATCGTGGGCAGTACTCTGGAAACACCATATATTTT.

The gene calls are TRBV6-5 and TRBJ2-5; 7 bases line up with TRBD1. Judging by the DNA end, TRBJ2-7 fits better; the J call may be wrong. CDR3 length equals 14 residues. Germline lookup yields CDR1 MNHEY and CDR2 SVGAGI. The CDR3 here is CASSSRQGSYEQYF. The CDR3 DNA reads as TGTGCCAGCAGTTCTCGACAGGGATCCTACGAGCAGTACTTC.

The CDR3 DNA is TGTGCCAGCAGTGAATGGGGGACAAGCGAGCAGTACTTC. This gives the protein CASSEWGTSEQYF. The gene calls are TRBV2 and TRBJ2-7; D might be TRBD1 (6 bases). The CDR3 is 13 amino acids. Per germline, CDR1 SNHLY and CDR2 FYNNEI. Trimming took off 2 bases at V and 6 bases at J, with 11 bases between the two ends.

CDR3 region: CASSIDLTRARNEQFF. The CDR3 coding sequence is TGTGCCAGTAGTATAGATTTAACTAGGGCTCGGAATGAGCAGTTCTTC. The rearrangement links TRBV19 to TRBJ2-1, with D perhaps matching TRBD2 (5 bases). Germline loops: CDR1 LNHDA, CDR2 SQIVND (reference sequence). The CDR3 has 16 amino acids. Deletions cut 0 bases from V and 7 bases from J, with 16 bases between.

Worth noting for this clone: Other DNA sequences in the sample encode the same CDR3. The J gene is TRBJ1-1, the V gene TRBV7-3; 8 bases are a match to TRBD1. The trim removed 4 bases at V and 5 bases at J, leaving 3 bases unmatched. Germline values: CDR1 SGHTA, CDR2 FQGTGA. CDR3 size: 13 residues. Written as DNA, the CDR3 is TGTGCCAGCAGCTCCCGACAGGGGACTGAAGCTTTCTTT. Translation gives CASSSRQGTEAFF.

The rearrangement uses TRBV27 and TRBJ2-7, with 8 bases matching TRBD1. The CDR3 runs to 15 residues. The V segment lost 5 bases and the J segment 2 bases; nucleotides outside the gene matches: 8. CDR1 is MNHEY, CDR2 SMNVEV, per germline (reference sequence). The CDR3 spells CASSKSGQATYEQYF. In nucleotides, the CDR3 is TGTGCCAGCAGTAAATCGGGACAGGCAACCTACGAGCAGTACTTC.

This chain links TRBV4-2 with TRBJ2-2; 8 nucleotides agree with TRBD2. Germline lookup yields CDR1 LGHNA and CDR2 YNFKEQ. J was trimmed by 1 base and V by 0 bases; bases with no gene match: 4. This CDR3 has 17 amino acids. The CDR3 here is CASSQDFRGGNTGELFF. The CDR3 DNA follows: TGTGCCAGCAGCCAAGACTTTCGGGGGGGGAACACCGGGGAGCTGTTTTTT.

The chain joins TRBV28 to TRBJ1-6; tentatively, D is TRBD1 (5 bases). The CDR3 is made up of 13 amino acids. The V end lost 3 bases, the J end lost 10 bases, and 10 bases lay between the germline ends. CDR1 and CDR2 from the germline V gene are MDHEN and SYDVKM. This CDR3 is CASSFFQGSPLHF. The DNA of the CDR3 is TGTGCCAGCAGTTTTTTTCAGGGATCACCCCTCCACTTT.

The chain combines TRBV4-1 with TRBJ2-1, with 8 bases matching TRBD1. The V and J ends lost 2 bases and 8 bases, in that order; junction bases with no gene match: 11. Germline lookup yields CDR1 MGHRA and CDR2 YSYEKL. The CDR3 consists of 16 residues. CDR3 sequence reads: CASSQSPGGMLHEQFF. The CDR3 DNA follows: TGCGCCAGCAGCCAAAGCCCAGGGGGCATGTTGCATGAGCAGTTCTTC.

The DNA of the CDR3 is TGTGCCAGCAGTGTAGAGGGCCTAAACACCGGGGAGCTGTTTTTT. Translation: CASSVEGLNTGELFF. The V and J genes are TRBV6-1 and TRBJ2-2, with TRBD2 as a possible D gene (5 bases). CDR1 and CDR2 from the germline V gene are MNHNS and SASEGT. The CDR3 contains 15 residues. With 4 bases removed from V and 2 bases from J, the gap between germline ends came to 11 bases.

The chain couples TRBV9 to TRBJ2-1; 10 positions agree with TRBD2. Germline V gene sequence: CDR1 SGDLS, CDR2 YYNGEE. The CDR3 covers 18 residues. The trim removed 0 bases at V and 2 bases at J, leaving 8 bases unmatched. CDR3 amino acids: CASSVELAGGSPYNEQFF. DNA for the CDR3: TGTGCCAGCAGCGTAGAATTAGCGGGAGGTTCCCCCTACAATGAGCAGTTCTTC.

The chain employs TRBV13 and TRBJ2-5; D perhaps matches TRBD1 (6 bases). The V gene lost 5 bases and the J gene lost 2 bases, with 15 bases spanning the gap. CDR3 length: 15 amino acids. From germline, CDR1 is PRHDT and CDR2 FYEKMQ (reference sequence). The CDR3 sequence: CASSMRQVVQETQYF. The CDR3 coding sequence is TGTGCCAGCAGCATGCGACAGGTTGTACAAGAGACCCAGTACTTC.

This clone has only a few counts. The CDR3 DNA reads TGTGCCAGCAGACTAGCGGGGAACTACGAGCAGTACTTC. This sequence encodes CASRLAGNYEQYF. The chain uses TRBV25-1 and TRBJ2-7, with 10 bases lining up with TRBD2. Germline CDR1 MGHDK, CDR2 SYGVNS. The CDR3 is made up of 13 amino acids. The junction had 2 bases not matched to a gene; V was cut back by 6 bases and J by 3 bases.

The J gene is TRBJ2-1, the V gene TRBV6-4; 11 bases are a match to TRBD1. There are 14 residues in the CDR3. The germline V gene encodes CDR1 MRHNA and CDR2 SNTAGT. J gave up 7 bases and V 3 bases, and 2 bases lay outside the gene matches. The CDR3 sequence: CASSEGTGGNEQFF. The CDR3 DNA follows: TGTGCCAGCAGTGAAGGGACAGGGGGGAATGAGCAGTTCTTC.

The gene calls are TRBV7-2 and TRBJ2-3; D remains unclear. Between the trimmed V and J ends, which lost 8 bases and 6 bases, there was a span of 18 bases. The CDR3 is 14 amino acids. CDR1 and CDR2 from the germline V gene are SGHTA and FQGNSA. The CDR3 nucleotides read TGTGCCAGCGCCCTACCCGGTTTTCTGGATACGCAGTATTTT. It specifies CASALPGFLDTQYF.

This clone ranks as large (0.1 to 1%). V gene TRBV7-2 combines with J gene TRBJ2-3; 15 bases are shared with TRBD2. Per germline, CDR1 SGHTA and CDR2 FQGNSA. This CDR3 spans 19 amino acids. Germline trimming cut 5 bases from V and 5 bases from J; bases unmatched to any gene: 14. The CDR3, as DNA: TGTGCCAGCAGCCAAAGGGCTGGACTAGCGGGGGGGCTAGGAGATACGCAGTATTTT. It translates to CASSQRAGLAGGLGDTQYF.

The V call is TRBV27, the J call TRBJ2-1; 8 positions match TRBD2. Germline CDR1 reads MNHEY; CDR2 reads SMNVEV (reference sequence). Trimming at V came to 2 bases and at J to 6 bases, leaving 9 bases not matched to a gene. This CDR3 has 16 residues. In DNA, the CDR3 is TGTGCCAGCAGTTTAGTGGGCGGGAGGTCGGTCAATGAGCAGTTCTTC. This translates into CASSLVGGRSVNEQFF.

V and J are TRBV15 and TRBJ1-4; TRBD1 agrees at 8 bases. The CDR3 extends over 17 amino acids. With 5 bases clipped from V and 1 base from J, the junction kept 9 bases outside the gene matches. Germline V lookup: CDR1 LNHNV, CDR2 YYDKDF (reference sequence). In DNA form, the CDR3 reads TGTGCCACCAGCCCTCGAGGACAGGGCGAAACTAATGAAAAACTGTTTTTT. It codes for CATSPRGQGETNEKLFF.

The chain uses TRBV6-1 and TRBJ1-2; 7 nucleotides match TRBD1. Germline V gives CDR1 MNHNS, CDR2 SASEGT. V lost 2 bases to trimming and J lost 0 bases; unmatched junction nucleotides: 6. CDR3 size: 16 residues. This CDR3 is CASSEIQGFPNYGYTF. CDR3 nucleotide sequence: TGTGCCAGCAGTGAAATACAGGGGTTTCCTAACTATGGCTACACCTTC.

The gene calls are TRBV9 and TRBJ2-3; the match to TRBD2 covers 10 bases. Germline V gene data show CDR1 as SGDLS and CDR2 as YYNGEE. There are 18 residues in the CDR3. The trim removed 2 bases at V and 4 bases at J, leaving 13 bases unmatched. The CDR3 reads CASSVWSSGGIGPDTQYF. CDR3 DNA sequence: TGTGCCAGCAGCGTCTGGTCTAGCGGGGGTATAGGGCCAGATACGCAGTATTTT.

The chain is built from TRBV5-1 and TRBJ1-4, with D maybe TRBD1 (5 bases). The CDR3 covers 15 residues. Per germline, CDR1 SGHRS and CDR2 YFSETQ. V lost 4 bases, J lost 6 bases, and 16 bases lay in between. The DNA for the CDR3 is TGCGCCAGCAGCCCGGGTGGGGCGACCTATGAAAAACTGTTTTTT. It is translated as CASSPGGATYEKLFF.

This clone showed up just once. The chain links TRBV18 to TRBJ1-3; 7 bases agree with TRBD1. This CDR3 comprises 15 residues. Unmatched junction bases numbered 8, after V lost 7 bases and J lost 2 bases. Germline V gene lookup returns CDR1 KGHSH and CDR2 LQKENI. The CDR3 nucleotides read TGTGCCAGCTTACCCCAGGGGGATCCTGGAAACACCATATATTTT. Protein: CASLPQGDPGNTIYF.

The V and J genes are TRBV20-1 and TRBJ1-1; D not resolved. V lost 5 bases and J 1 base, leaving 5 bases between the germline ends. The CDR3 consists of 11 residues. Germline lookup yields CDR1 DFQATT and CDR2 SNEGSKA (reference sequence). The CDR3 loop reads CSAPWNTEAFF. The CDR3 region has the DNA TGCAGTGCTCCGTGGAACACTGAAGCTTTCTTT.